This TCR beta chain was identified during a study of blood T cell repertoires in COVID-19. Study overall: From the United States, Italy and Spain came samples of acute and convalescent COVID-19. PBMCs, B-cell-depleted T cells, or T cells provided the cDNA or gDNA that made up the material.

Assay: immunoSEQ multiplex PCR; the TCRdb copy retains only in-frame clones and omits some. Of about 160,000 clones listed, 80% to 90% are singletons. The source is a man between 18 and 35 years old with COVID-19, enrolled during active disease. What was sequenced was peripheral blood.

This CDR3 reads CASRPTHREQFF. CDR3 bases: TGTGCCAGCAGGCCGACCCACAGGGAGCAGTTCTTC. V and J are TRBV28 and TRBJ2-1; perhaps TRBD1 as D (5 bases). CDR3 length: 12 residues. V was clipped by 6 bases and J by 10 bases, with 13 bases between them. CDR1 is MDHEN, CDR2 SYDVKM, per germline.